One T cell receptor (beta chain) is described in this entry. Its antigen is unknown. This CDR3 is built from 15 residues. V dropped 1 base and J dropped 2 bases, with 10 bases sitting between them. Germline CDR1 is SGHRS and CDR2 is YFSETQ. Only in-frame clones appear in the TCRdb table, and some are missing; sequencing was by immunoSEQ multiplex PCR. Of about 240,000 clones in the sample, about 80% were seen once. The sample is drawn from a study of Tregs in tolerant kidney transplant recipients. General observations from the study: Tregs expanded with activated donor B cells seemed most donor-specific.

Sequenced sample: CD4+ T cells from blood. The sequence came from a human donor in good health. The gene calls are TRBV5-1 and TRBJ1-5, with unresolved D. CDR3 protein: CASSLSNGGNQPQHF. CDR3 coding DNA: TGCGCCAGCAGCTTGAGCAACGGTGGCAATCAGCCCCAGCATTTT.